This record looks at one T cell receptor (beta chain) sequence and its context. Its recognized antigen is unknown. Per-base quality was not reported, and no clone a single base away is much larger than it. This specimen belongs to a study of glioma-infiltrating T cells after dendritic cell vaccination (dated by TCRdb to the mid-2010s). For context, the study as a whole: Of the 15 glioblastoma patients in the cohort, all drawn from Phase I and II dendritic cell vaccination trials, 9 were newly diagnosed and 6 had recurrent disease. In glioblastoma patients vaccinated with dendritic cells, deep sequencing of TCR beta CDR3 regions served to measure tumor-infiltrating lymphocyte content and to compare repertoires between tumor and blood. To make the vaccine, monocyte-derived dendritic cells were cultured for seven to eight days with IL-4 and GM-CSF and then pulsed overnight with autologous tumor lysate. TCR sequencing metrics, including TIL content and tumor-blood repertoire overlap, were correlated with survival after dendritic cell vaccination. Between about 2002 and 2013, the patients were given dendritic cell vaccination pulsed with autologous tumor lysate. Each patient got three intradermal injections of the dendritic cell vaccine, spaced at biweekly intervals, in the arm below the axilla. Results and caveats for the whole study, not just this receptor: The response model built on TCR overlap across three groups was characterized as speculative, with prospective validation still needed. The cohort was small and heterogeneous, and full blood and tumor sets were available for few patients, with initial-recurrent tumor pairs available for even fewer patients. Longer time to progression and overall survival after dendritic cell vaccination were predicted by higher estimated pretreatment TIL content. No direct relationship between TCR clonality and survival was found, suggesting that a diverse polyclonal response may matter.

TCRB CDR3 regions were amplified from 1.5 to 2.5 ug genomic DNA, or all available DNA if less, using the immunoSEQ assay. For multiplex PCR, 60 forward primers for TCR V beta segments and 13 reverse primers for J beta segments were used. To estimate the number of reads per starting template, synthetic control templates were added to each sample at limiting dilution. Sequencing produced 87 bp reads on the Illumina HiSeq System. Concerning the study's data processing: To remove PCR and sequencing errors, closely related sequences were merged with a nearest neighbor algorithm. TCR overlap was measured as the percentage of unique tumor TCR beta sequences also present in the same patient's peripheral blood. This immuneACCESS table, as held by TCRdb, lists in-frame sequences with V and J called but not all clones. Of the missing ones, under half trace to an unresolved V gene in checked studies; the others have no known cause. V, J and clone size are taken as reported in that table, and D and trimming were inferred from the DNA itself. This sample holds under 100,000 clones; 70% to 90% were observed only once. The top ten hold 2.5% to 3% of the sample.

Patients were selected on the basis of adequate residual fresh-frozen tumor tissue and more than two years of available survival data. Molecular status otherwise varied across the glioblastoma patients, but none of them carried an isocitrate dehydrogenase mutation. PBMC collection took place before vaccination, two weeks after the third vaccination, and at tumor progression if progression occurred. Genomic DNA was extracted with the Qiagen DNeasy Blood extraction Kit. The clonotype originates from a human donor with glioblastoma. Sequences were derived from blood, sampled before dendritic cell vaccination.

The encoded CDR3 is CASSYQAANTGELFF. The sequenced DNA is TGTGCCAGCAGCTACCAAGCTGCGAACACCGGGGAGCTGTTTTTT. The chain links TRBV7-8 with TRBJ2-2, with the D gene uncertain. Per the germline V gene, SGHVS is the CDR1 and FQNEAQ is the CDR2. The V end loses 4 bases and the J end loses 0 bases, and a stretch of 9 bases separates them. The CDR3 holds 15 amino acids from the cysteine to the phenylalanine. Kept here is only the CDR3 DNA, which spans 45 bases and is read in frame from base 1.